Described below is a single T cell receptor (beta chain) sequence and its context. The target of this receptor is not known. No base qualities exist here, and no much larger clone lies one base off it. TCRbeta CDR3 regions were amplified from genomic DNA by means of the immunoSEQ Assay, a bias-controlled multiplex PCR. The original methods were these. Within the assay, amplification of reference gene primers was used to estimate how many nucleated cells each sample contained. To quantify the absolute abundance of each unique TCRbeta CDR3 rearrangement, sequence reads were collapsed and filtered. For each sample, productive Simpson clonality was calculated as the square root of Simpson's diversity index over productive rearrangements. TCRdb retrieved this table from immuneACCESS and kept in-frame rearrangements only. Not all clones are present; in checked studies, unresolved V genes account for under half, and no reason is known for the remainder. The V and J calls and the clone size are those of that table, but D and trimming were determined from the DNA. Within this sample are around 76,000 clones, with about 85% of them counted one time only. Of the sample, roughly 13% falls within the top ten clones.

This record belongs to a study of blood T cell repertoires in COVID-19 (TCRdb year 2020). Some background on the complete study: Samples covering the acute and convalescent phases of COVID-19 were provided by collaborators in the United States, Italy and Spain. The material from the prospective study consisted of cDNA or gDNA derived from T cells, B-cell-depleted T cells, or PBMCs. The dataset comprised deeply sampled blood TCRbeta repertoires from subjects exposed to, actively infected with, or recovered from COVID-19. The repertoires were made available in a free public database intended to serve as a resource for research on the immune response to SARS-CoV-2. Samples were obtained from the ongoing ImmuneRACE study (first 160 participants) and from 1,200 or so subjects provided by 6 global collaborators. The sample metadata nearly always contained a de-identified subject ID, COVID-19 status, age in years and sex. Where available, HLA class I and class II types were taken from metadata supplied by the sample provider and were not determined by assay-based typing.

One collaborating source in Seattle enrolled patients while the patients were actively infected and followed the patients over time throughout the course of disease. The collaborating institutions used their own protocols to collect whole blood in K2EDTA tubes. For TCRbeta analysis, collaborators shipped samples in one of three forms: frozen whole blood, isolated PBMCs, or DNA extracted from either of those sample types. Overall study results and their limits: How much clinical and demographic metadata was included differed by source and by participant, and the metadata was provided uncurated.

Reading from cysteine to phenylalanine, the CDR3 counts 16 amino acids. Solely the CDR3 DNA is kept, with 48 bases framed from the first base. The germline V gene gives CDR1 as MDHEN and CDR2 as SYDVKM. Between the V and J ends, shortened by 5 bases and 0 bases respectively, the junction contains 11 bases. The chain uses TRBV28 and TRBJ1-6; no D gene call is confident. Source material: peripheral blood. The sequence was collected from a man in his fifties or sixties with COVID-19, enrolled during active disease. The CDR3 protein sequence reads: CASSPPGSSYNSPLHF. The nucleotide sequence reads TGTGCCAGCAGTCCCCCCGGTAGCTCCTATAATTCACCCCTCCACTTT.